The 27 T cell receptor beta chains in this list originate from one sample, sequenced in a study of diagnostic markers for celiac disease. TCRdb re-analyzed the reads; it lists each CDR3 protein once, without DNA. The listing contains around 7,500 distinct CDR3 sequences. Sequencing used either unsorted cells or a sorted T cell fraction (not recorded which). All receptors derive from a human donor. This table probably holds off-target reads from a library built for another chain.

V and J are TRBV28 and TRBJ1-4; there is no DNA to check the TCRdb D call of TRBD1. This CDR3 is 15 amino acids long. Germline CDR1 is MDHEN and CDR2 is SYDVKM. The CDR3 spells CASSPTGFLDEKLFF.

This chain connects TRBV6-2 or TRBV6-3 to TRBJ2-1. The CDR3 is made up of 12 amino acids. The germline CDR1 and CDR2 sequences are MNHEY and SVGEGT. This CDR3 reads CASSDGSWEQFF.

V is TRBV6-5 and J is TRBJ2-1. Germline CDR1 MNHEY, CDR2 SVGAGI. This CDR3 has 13 amino acids. CDR3 amino acids: CASSYSNYNEQFF.

Its frequency marks this clonotype as medium-sized. V gene TRBV7-6 combines with J gene TRBJ2-1. In germline, CDR1 is SGHVS, CDR2 FNYEAQ. This CDR3 contains 13 residues. CDR3 residues: CASSPNGLNEQFF.

The chain uses TRBV5-4 and TRBJ2-1; TCRdb's D call of TRBD1 is untestable without DNA. Germline CDR1 and CDR2: SGHNT and YYREEE (reference sequence). The length of the CDR3 is 16 residues. CDR3 sequence: CASSYPDTGRYNEQFF.

J is TRBJ2-1 and V is TRBV7-6. The CDR3 totals 12 residues. Germline CDR1 is SGHVS and CDR2 is FNYEAQ. This CDR3 is CASSDDIYEQFF.

V usage is TRBV3-1 and J usage is TRBJ2-1; there is no DNA to check the TCRdb D call of TRBD1. The V gene's germline CDR1 is LGHDT and CDR2 YNNKEL (reference sequence). This CDR3 contains 15 residues. CDR3 amino acids: CASSPSGTGNNEQFF.

Considering frequency, this clonotype is medium-sized. The V call is TRBV7-2, the J call TRBJ1-6. CDR1 is SGHTA and CDR2 is FQGNSA in the germline V gene. The CDR3 runs 14 residues. Here the CDR3 reads CASSLGAVNSPLHF.

By frequency, this clonotype is medium-sized (0.01 to 0.1%). This chain uses TRBV2 with TRBJ2-5; TCRdb's assignment of TRBD2 cannot be checked, as there is no DNA. Germline values: CDR1 SNHLY, CDR2 FYNNEI. This CDR3 has 16 amino acids. The CDR3 loop reads CASSEVLAGYQETQYF.

This chain links TRBV28 with TRBJ1-2. CDR1 and CDR2 from the germline V gene are MDHEN and SYDVKM. This CDR3 has 16 residues. The chain's CDR3 is CASELTGRNLNYGYTF.

CDR3 region: CASSGQGGSPLHF. V gene TRBV27 combines with J gene TRBJ1-6; as DNA is missing, the TRBD1 call by TCRdb cannot be tested. This CDR3 comprises 13 residues. Germline V CDR1 and CDR2: MNHEY, SMNVEV (reference sequence).

This clonotype is labeled medium-sized based on frequency. The chain couples TRBV7-9 to TRBJ2-5; the D gene TCRdb calls, TRBD2, cannot be checked with no DNA. Germline CDR1 is SEHNR and CDR2 is FQNEAQ (reference sequence). The CDR3 length is 16 residues. CDR3 protein: CASSLDGTSGTETQYF.

V is TRBV24-1 and J is TRBJ2-3; the TCRdb D gene call, TRBD1, has no DNA to confirm it. From germline, CDR1 is KGHDR and CDR2 SFDVKD. The CDR3 loop spans 17 amino acids. This CDR3 is CATSDSDRGGGTDTQYF.

The V call is TRBV5-1, the J call TRBJ1-6. The CDR3 loop spans 14 amino acids. CDR1 and CDR2 (germline): SGHRS, YFSETQ. Here the CDR3 reads CASSFEGYNSPLHF.

This clonotype counts as medium-sized by frequency. The chain carries TRBV12-3 or TRBV12-4 and TRBJ1-1. This CDR3 spans 12 amino acids. The CDR3 sequence: CASSLEVAEAFF.

The chain joins TRBV6-1 to TRBJ2-3; TCRdb's D gene call, TRBD1, goes unchecked for lack of DNA. CDR3 length: 20 residues. Germline CDR1 reads MNHNS; CDR2 reads SASEGT. CDR3 loop: CASSVRLGQGAGTSTDTQYF.

This clonotype is labeled medium-sized based on frequency. The chain joins TRBV27 to TRBJ2-2; TCRdb indicates TRBD1, and absent DNA this call remains unverified. Per germline, CDR1 MNHEY and CDR2 SMNVEV (reference sequence). This CDR3 contains 16 residues. The CDR3 sequence: CASRSYRGGVAGELFF.

Here the CDR3 reads CASSWGARYGYTF. V gene TRBV5-1 combines with J gene TRBJ1-2. CDR1 and CDR2 (germline): SGHRS, YFSETQ. The CDR3 sequence is 13 residues long.

CDR3 sequence reads: CASSLDRALYEQYF. The V call is TRBV7-2, the J call TRBJ2-7; TCRdb outputs TRBD2, but without DNA this stays unchecked. The CDR3 consists of 14 residues. Germline V gene data show CDR1 as SGHTA and CDR2 as FQGNSA.

The chain employs TRBV19 and TRBJ1-2; absent DNA, TCRdb's TRBD1 call cannot be checked. The CDR3 extends over 15 amino acids. Germline CDR1 reads LNHDA; CDR2 reads SQIVND (reference sequence). CDR3 protein: CASSIVNRADYGYTF.

This clonotype is medium-sized by frequency. J is TRBJ2-5 and V is TRBV20-1; TCRdb lists TRBD1, though no DNA is available to test this call. Germline V lookup: CDR1 DFQATT, CDR2 SNEGSKA (reference sequence). The CDR3 extends over 14 amino acids. CDR3 sequence reads: CSATDRVYQETQYF.

The genes are TRBV4-1 and TRBJ1-2; without DNA, the TCRdb call of TRBD1 cannot be checked. Germline CDR1 is MGHRA and CDR2 is YSYEKL. The CDR3 is 13 residues long. The CDR3 reads CASSRQENYGYTF.

V is TRBV20-1 and J is TRBJ2-3. The length of the CDR3 is 13 residues. Germline values: CDR1 DFQATT, CDR2 SNEGSKA (reference sequence). CDR3 sequence reads: CSALAPSTDTQYF.

The chain uses TRBV5-1 and TRBJ1-1. This CDR3 has 14 residues. Germline V gene lookup returns CDR1 SGHRS and CDR2 YFSETQ. CDR3: CASSLMEKETEAFF.

The V and J genes are TRBV20-1 and TRBJ2-5; there is no DNA to check the TCRdb D call of TRBD2. CDR3 length: 14 residues. CDR1 is DFQATT and CDR2 is SNEGSKA in the germline V gene (reference sequence). CDR3 sequence reads: CSAGEGALEETQYF.

The chain joins TRBV6-6 to TRBJ2-7; TCRdb designates TRBD2, a call that cannot be tested without DNA. The CDR3 has 15 amino acids. CDR1 is MNHNY, CDR2 SVGAGI, per germline (reference sequence). The CDR3 loop is CASSNPAGGSYEQYF.

The chain has TRBV11-2 and TRBJ1-2; lacking DNA, the TRBD1 call made by TCRdb goes unchecked. CDR1 and CDR2 from the germline V gene are SGHAT and FQNNGV. The CDR3 extends over 13 amino acids. Here the CDR3 reads CASGRDRGFGYTF.